This T cell receptor (beta chain) derives from a study of blood T cell repertoires in COVID-19. Study as a whole: Donors in the United States, Italy and Spain gave samples during acute or convalescent COVID-19.

Categorization into cohorts depended on clinical history that participants reported. This CDR3 region has 18 residues. V trimming: 0 bases; J trimming: 13 bases; junction bases outside the gene matches: 15. CDR1 and CDR2 (germline): KGHDR, SFDVKD. TCRdb keeps only in-frame clones here, not all; method: immunoSEQ multiplex PCR. This repertoire shows fewer than 300,000 clones, 88% found once; its top ten account for 1% to 1.5%. Sequenced input: PBMCs or T cells enriched from blood (not recorded which). The chain links TRBV24-1 to TRBJ2-1, with 12 bases matching TRBD1. This TCR was sampled from a woman in her thirties or forties with acute COVID-19. The CDR3 DNA reads TGTGCCACCAGTGATTTGCATTTTACCGGGACAGGGGGCGGGGGTCAGTTCTTC. It encodes CATSDLHFTGTGGGGQFF.